A selection of T cell receptor beta chains follows, all from one sample in a study of blood T cell repertoires in COVID-19. TCRdb's copy holds only in-frame clones and misses some; the assay was immunoSEQ multiplex PCR. The table includes fewer than 250,000 clones, 65% to 90% detected once. The sample taken for sequencing was PBMCs or T cells enriched from blood (not recorded which). These receptors were taken from a woman aged 40 to 49 with acute COVID-19. Each CDR3 is given with its conserved first and last residue. D genes are given only for firm matches. Not all rows give a size; the values are once, few, many and, for expanded clones, a class.

v_gene	j_gene	abundance	d_gene	CDR3nt	CDR3aa
TRBV30	TRBJ2-1	NA	NA	TGTGCCTGGAGTTTCGGACAGCCCTGGGGGAATGAGCAGTTCTTC	CAWSFGQPWGNEQFF
TRBV27	TRBJ1-3	NA	NA	TGTGCCAGCAGTTTAGGCGGGTTCTCTGGAAACACCATATATTTT	CASSLGGFSGNTIYF
TRBV28	TRBJ1-2	few	NA	TGTGCCACTCAGGGGCAGACTAACTATGGCTACACCTTC	CATQGQTNYGYTF
TRBV7-9	TRBJ1-6	NA	NA	TGTGCCAGCAGGACAATGGATTCACCCCTCCACTTT	CASRTMDSPLHF
TRBV6-2/TRBV6-3	TRBJ2-1	NA	NA	TGTGCCAGCAGCCCCGGGGGTAATGAGCAGTTCTTC	CASSPGGNEQFF
TRBV4-3	TRBJ1-4	NA	TRBD1	TGCGCCAGCAGCCAAGATCCAGGGGGCGCAAATGAAAAACTGTTTTTT	CASSQDPGGANEKLFF
TRBV7-3	TRBJ2-1	few	TRBD1	TGTGCCAGCAGCTTGGGGACAGGGAGATTCTCCTACAATGAGCAGTTCTTC	CASSLGTGRFSYNEQFF
TRBV19	TRBJ2-3	once	TRBD1	TGTGCCAGTAGTAGAAACAGGGGGCGGACAGATACGCAGTATTTT	CASSRNRGRTDTQYF
TRBV7-3	TRBJ2-1	NA	NA	TGTGCCAGCAGCTTAACTAGCGCGGCTGAGCAGTTCTTC	CASSLTSAAEQFF
TRBV9	TRBJ2-2	NA	NA	TGTGCCTCAGGAAAAGGGGTCACCGGGGAGCTGTTTTTT	CASGKGVTGELFF
TRBV28	TRBJ1-1	few	NA	TGTGCCAGCAGTCTCCTCACGAGCGCTGAAGCTTTCTTT	CASSLLTSAEAFF
TRBV5-4	TRBJ2-1	NA	TRBD2	TGTGCCAGCAGCGGTAGCGGGAGAAATGAGCAGTTCTTC	CASSGSGRNEQFF
TRBV19	TRBJ2-7	NA	TRBD2	TGTGCCAGTAAATCTAGCGGGAGCTCGTACGAGCAGTACTTC	CASKSSGSSYEQYF
TRBV4-2	TRBJ2-7	NA	NA	TGTGCCAGCAGCCAAGATTTGGGTCGGGGTTACGAGCAGTACTTC	CASSQDLGRGYEQYF
TRBV27	TRBJ2-3	once	TRBD2	TGTGCCAGCAGGACGACTAGCGGGTGGGAAGATACGCAGTATTTT	CASRTTSGWEDTQYF
TRBV5-1	TRBJ2-3	few	NA	TGCGCCAGCAGCCTCGCGGGAATTGGGACAGATACGCAGTATTTT	CASSLAGIGTDTQYF
TRBV6-5	TRBJ1-1	NA	NA	TGTGCCAGCAGTCTTGGGGGGTCGTACACTGAAGCTTTCTTT	CASSLGGSYTEAFF
TRBV19	TRBJ2-7	NA	TRBD2	TGTGCCAGTAGTAAGGGACTAGCGGGACGAGACGAAGACGAGCAGTACTTC	CASSKGLAGRDEDEQYF
TRBV4-2	TRBJ2-1	NA	NA	TGTGCCAGCAGCCAAGGGGTCCAGCCGCCCACTATTGGTGAGCAGTTCTTC	CASSQGVQPPTIGEQFF
TRBV28	TRBJ1-2	NA	NA	TGTGCCAGCAGTTTAACAGAAACCTATGGCTACACCTTC	CASSLTETYGYTF
TRBV6-5	TRBJ2-5	NA	NA	TGTGCCAGCAACTACGGCGGGCGTAAAGAGACCCAGTACTTC	CASNYGGRKETQYF
TRBV4-3	TRBJ2-7	NA	TRBD2	TGCGCCAGCAGCCAAGGGGTCACTAGCGGGAGTTACGAGCAGTACTTC	CASSQGVTSGSYEQYF
TRBV28	TRBJ2-7	NA	TRBD2	TGTGCCAGCAGTTCCCGGACTAGCTCCCCCCACGAGCAGTACTTC	CASSSRTSSPHEQYF